This T cell receptor beta chain stems from a study of cytomegalovirus exposure and HLA in healthy donors (dated by TCRdb to about 2017). Background on the whole study: In an earlier analysis of approximately 500 of the donors, 276 Gb of sequence data and 117 million unique TCR beta sequences from some 170 million T cells were reported. Roughly 300 gigabases of sequencing data and about 92 million unique TCR sequences made up an early release that covered nearly 650 HLA-typed donors. The genetic ancestry cluster associated with self-reported Caucasian donors included 80% to 90% of the 398 genotyped donors. The study was designed to test whether signatures of past pathogen exposure could be identified by cataloging public T cell receptors. Using immunosequencing, the study profiled T cell repertoires from some 670 subjects and related those repertoires to cytomegalovirus serostatus. Along with the approximately 700-subject first cohort, a separate validation cohort of over a hundred different subjects was used. To predict cytomegalovirus infection status, the study brought together high-throughput TCR immunosequencing, statistical association of individual TCRs with disease status, and machine learning. A later analysis re-analyzed previously published TCR beta repertoires from 600 to 850 donors and added high-resolution HLA genotyping to study TCR occurrence patterns. Rather than drawing on any new phenotypic data, the later analysis identified candidate immune exposures from TCR beta sequences and the way those sequences occurred across donors. In an earlier analysis of roughly 540 of the donors, high-throughput TCR beta sequencing was used to judge whether each TCR beta V gene segment behaved as functional or pseudogenic. Donor age, sex, ethnicity and CMV serostatus were compiled together with the repertoire data. A later genetic analysis took genome-wide SNP genotypes for about three fifths of the roughly 670 donors and used that subset as a discovery cohort. All discovery cohort repertoires had been generated on a single sequencing platform. HLA typing included class I and class II loci at four-digit resolution. The number of typed donors differed by locus: about 629-630 for A, B, C, DRB1 and DQB1; some 500 for DQA1; 606 for DPA1; and approximately 450 for DPB1. A few DR-DQ haplotypes were treated as single units for association and clustering because of strong linkage in the cohort. Among 300 to 500 genotyped donors of the cohort, an average of roughly 230,000 unique TCR beta nucleotide sequences was sequenced per donor, of which roughly 17% were non-productive.

The CDR3 numbers 17 residues from cysteine through phenylalanine. Of all the DNA, just the CDR3 is kept, 51 bases in frame from base 1. Sequences SGDLS (CDR1) and YYNGEE (CDR2) are obtained from the germline V gene. Trimming takes 3 bases off V and 4 bases off J; junction bases not matched to a gene: 12. The library was made by the immunoSEQ multiplex PCR assay. A mixture of 60 forward primers for TCR Vbeta segments and 13 reverse primers for TCR Jbeta segments was used in the multiplex PCR. Amplification of the CDR3 region of rearranged TCR beta genes was performed with a multiplex PCR assay on genomic DNA. The Illumina HiSeq System was used to sequence the amplified TCR beta libraries as 87-base-pair reads. Under the source paper's analysis protocol: Across the 500 to 750 repertoires, a later analysis counted 80 million or so unique TCR beta chains, roughly 11 million of which were shared by at least two donors. Raw reads were error-corrected and collapsed into unique sequences with a nearest-neighbor algorithm that merged closely related sequences to remove PCR and sequencing errors. CDR3 sequences were aligned to IMGT reference sequences to assign V, D and J gene segments. For a sequence to be retained, at least a six-nucleotide match to both a V gene segment and a J gene segment was required. A rearrangement counted as productive if the CDR3 had no stop codons and remained in frame with V and J, and every other rearrangement counted as non-productive. Following IMGT convention, CDR3 was defined as the stretch from the second conserved V-encoded cysteine up to the conserved J-encoded phenylalanine. In an earlier analysis of some 550 of the donors, sequences lacking an unambiguous match to a single V gene segment were excluded. An earlier analysis of 500 to 600 of the donors classified V segments as functional when productive rearrangements were above 56.7% and as segregating when the standard deviation between donors was above 5%. A statistical classification framework was built for diagnosing cytomegalovirus status from the catalog of TCR beta chain sequences. In a later analysis, V and J genes were assigned by comparing TCR nucleotide sequences against IMGT/GENE-DB human TR gene sequences. A later analysis assigned CDR3 sequences and most-parsimonious VDJ recombination scenarios with the TCRdist pipeline. In a later analysis, every TCR beta chain was defined by the combination of its CDR3 amino acid sequence and its V-gene family, and reads without a unique V-gene family were dropped. As a way to deal with suspected cross-contamination and a sequencing artifact, a later analysis dropped roughly 600 nucleotide sequences that were highly shared and had low generation probability. A later analysis calculated a clonal expansion index for each public chain from normalized within-repertoire ranks of inferred template counts. In a later analysis, generation probabilities were computed with a VDJ recombination model fitted to out-of-frame rearrangements, and the resulting probabilities were checked against IGoR. In a later analysis, TCR-TCR, TCR-HLA and TCR-CMV co-occurrence was scored with hypergeometric tests, and a repertoire-size bias correction was applied to TCR pairs. A later analysis estimated false discovery rates by permuting HLA or CMV assignments 20 times. In a later analysis, co-occurring TCRs were grouped using DBSCAN, with TCRdist sequence similarity added in when clustering inside HLA-allele-positive subsets. Repertoires with fewer than 30,000 or more than 120,000 public chains were left out of co-occurrence clustering, as were about 5 repertoires with anomalous nucleotide sharing. The table was pulled from immuneACCESS by TCRdb, which kept in-frame rearrangements only. Such tables lose some clones; where checked, under half of the loss comes from unresolved V genes, and the rest has no known cause. The D gene and trimming were derived from the DNA, and the V and J assignments and clone size from that table. The table for this sample lists some 160,000 clones; 70% to 85% of them were counted only once. Approximately 1.6% of the sample is in the top ten clones.

In total, approximately 690 healthy bone marrow donors made up the cohort. At the time of sampling, all cohort members were nominally healthy, though unrecorded immune exposures were likely present. The donor was CMV seronegative and was included in the group of about 400 seronegative cohort members. Every donor gave a peripheral blood sample, and the peripheral blood mononuclear cells from that sample were used for TCR beta sequencing. Genomic DNA extraction from the blood cell samples was performed with the Qiagen DNeasy Blood Extraction Kit. What the research found in general, with its limitations: Because counts were too low, roughly 16 rarely observed V segments, including chromosome 9 orphons, were left out of the earlier analysis of 587 of the donors. Most CMV-associated TCR beta chains appeared to be HLA-restricted in a later analysis, and the HLA associations seemed to be driven largely by CMV exposure. A later analysis found that HLA-associated TCR beta chains were more clonally expanded and had lower generation probabilities than equally common non-associated chains. Most TCR sequences were observed very rarely across donors, whereas some public TCRs were present in many individuals. Strong co-occurrence of HLA alleles, especially DR and DQ, made assigning TCR associations to individual alleles difficult. Only TCR beta chains were sequenced in this cohort, and the absence of alpha or paired-chain data limited detectable features. A cluster of highly shared sequence variants was judged likely to represent a technical artifact of the sequencing pipeline. A later analysis found that TCR association rates varied across HLA loci, with DRB1 alleles showing the most associated TCRs and HLA-C alleles the fewest. In vitro tests confirmed that a few of the cytomegalovirus-associated TCR beta chains recognize cytomegalovirus antigens. According to a later analysis, parvovirus B19, influenza, CMV and Epstein-Barr virus appeared linked to several top co-occurrence clusters. Because some donors lacked HLA typing at each locus, the association tests relied only on the typed subset. Immune exposure information for the cohort was limited to CMV serostatus. Cytomegalovirus status was reported to be diagnosed by the classifier with high specificity and sensitivity in both the original and validation cohorts. At a false discovery rate of 0.05, a later analysis linked approximately 18,000 TCR beta sequences to specific HLA alleles. V-gene and J-gene trimming of TCR beta chains was associated with a missense DCLRE1C variant in a later genetic analysis, and the association was replicated in an independent cohort. Some IMGT-functional V segments, including TRBV6-2 and TRBV6-3, could not be told apart with the 87-base-pair reads, so those segments were excluded. A further reported finding was that TCR beta sequences accurately predicted the HLA-A and HLA-B alleles for most subjects in the first cohort. The authors suggested that the approach could potentially be generalized to other disease states and immunological phenotypes. The study listed 150 to 200 TCR beta chains as associated with cytomegalovirus. Presence/absence analyses assumed roughly uniform sequencing depth across donors, an assumption that may not hold. Broadly in line with IMGT annotations, most TCR beta V segments showed up in productive rearrangements about 87% or about 30% of the time in an earlier analysis of approximately 600 of the donors. According to a later genetic analysis, donors in an Asian-associated ancestry cluster had fewer N-insertions in productive TCRs than the approximately 690-donor mean. Correlated functional status among segregating V segments might reflect linkage disequilibrium, but an unknown experimental factor could not be ruled out.

This clone came up once. This clone's antigen is unknown. No quality values exist for individual bases; no much larger clone is one base distant. The TCR was taken from a woman aged 25-40 years in good health and CMV-seronegative. Sequencing input: PBMCs. The V and J segments used are TRBV9 and TRBJ1-3, with 8 bases aligning to TRBD1. The CDR3 protein is CASSAPRTGTAGNTIYF. The DNA is TGTGCCAGCAGCGCACCGAGGACAGGGACTGCCGGAAACACCATATATTTT.